The sequence of this TCR beta chain was determined in a study of multiple sclerosis patients with progressive multifocal leukoencephalopathy. Whole-study findings and limits: TRBV and TRBJ usage showed no common pattern when PML developed.

The method was immunoSEQ multiplex PCR; TCRdb's version includes in-frame clones alone and lacks a portion of them. The sample lists 25,000 to 30,000 clones, around 89% occurring once. Time point indicated: 12 to 13 months of natalizumab therapy. The CDR3 sequence is 15 residues long. Germline CDR1 reads SNHLY; CDR2 reads FYNNEI. The V gene end was trimmed by 6 bases and the J gene end by 0 bases; junction bases not matched to a gene: 4. With regard to this clone: What it binds is unknown.

The specimen comprised PBMCs, sampled from a patient treated with natalizumab. The gene calls are TRBV2 and TRBJ2-7; 11 nucleotides line up with TRBD2. The TCR was taken from a human donor with multiple sclerosis. CDR3 amino acids: CASRQTSGSSYEQYF. CDR3 bases: TGTGCCAGCAGGCAAACTAGCGGGAGCTCCTACGAGCAGTACTTC.